A single sample is the source of the 28 T cell receptor beta chains below, sequenced in a study of blood T cell repertoires in COVID-19. TCRdb's table, derived via immunoSEQ multiplex PCR, lists solely in-frame clones and lacks some. The sample includes 180,000 or so clones, 80% of them seen just once. Specimen: PBMCs or T cells enriched from blood (not recorded which). These receptor sequences come from a man aged 55 to 70 who had been exposed to COVID-19.

The genes are TRBV11-1 and TRBJ1-1; 7 bases fit TRBD1. Trimming cost V 6 bases and J 4 bases; bases outside gene matches: 5. The CDR3 consists of 13 residues. Germline lookup yields CDR1 SGHAT and CDR2 FQDESV (reference sequence). In nucleotides, the CDR3 is TGTGCCAGCAGTGGGACAGCCCTCACTGAAGCTTTCTTT. Protein product: CASSGTALTEAFF.

The V and J genes are TRBV19 and TRBJ2-1; 7 bases are a match to TRBD2. V was clipped by 2 bases and J by 8 bases; unmatched bases: 6. CDR1 LNHDA and CDR2 SQIVND come from the germline V gene (reference sequence). This CDR3 region has 14 residues. The CDR3 DNA follows: TGTGCCAGTAGTATACGCGGGAGTAACGATGAGCAGTTCTTC. Translated: CASSIRGSNDEQFF.

This sequence joins TRBV7-8 and TRBJ1-5; 8 bases map to TRBD1. Germline CDR1 SGHVS, CDR2 FQNEAQ. The length of the CDR3 is 17 residues. V gave up 5 bases and J gave up 0 bases; unmatched junction bases: 9. CDR3 protein: CASSPGQEIYSNQPQHF. The CDR3 nucleotides read TGTGCCAGCAGCCCGGGACAGGAAATTTATAGCAATCAGCCCCAGCATTTT.

The chain carries TRBV6-5 and TRBJ1-3; D uncertain. Germline loops: CDR1 MNHEY, CDR2 SVGAGI. The CDR3 is 12 amino acids. V was pared by 10 bases and J by 0 bases, with 7 bases between. Here the CDR3 DNA reads TGTGCCACCGCCAGCTCTGGAAACACCATATATTTT. This sequence encodes CATASSGNTIYF.

V is TRBV6-5 and J is TRBJ2-7; TRBD1 agrees at 7 bases. Trimming removed 6 bases from V and 2 bases from J; junction bases left unmatched: 7. The CDR3 is 14 amino acids. CDR1 is MNHEY, CDR2 SVGAGI, per germline. CDR3 sequence reads: CASSLDTGAYEQYF. In nucleotides, the CDR3 is TGTGCCAGCAGCCTAGACACAGGGGCCTACGAGCAGTACTTC.

CDR3 in DNA: TGTGCCACCAGTGTAGATCGGGACAGCGATGGCTACACCTTC. Its translation is CATSVDRDSDGYTF. The rearrangement joins TRBV24-1 to TRBJ1-2, with 7 nucleotides matching TRBD1. The CDR3 loop spans 14 amino acids. V was clipped by 5 bases and J by 6 bases; unmatched bases: 8. Germline CDR1 KGHDR, CDR2 SFDVKD.

The chain employs TRBV5-6 and TRBJ2-7; 10 bases are shared with TRBD2. Per the germline V gene, CDR1 is SGHDT and CDR2 is YYEEEE. The CDR3 has 17 residues. Trimming removed 2 bases from V and 7 bases from J; junction bases left unmatched: 15. CDR3 in DNA: TGTGCCAGCAGCTTCGGAGCGGGAGGGCCGGTGCGGGATGAGCAGTACTTC. Translation: CASSFGAGGPVRDEQYF.

This sequence joins TRBV18 and TRBJ1-5, with 7 bases that match TRBD1. Germline V lookup: CDR1 KGHSH, CDR2 LQKENI. The CDR3 is made up of 15 amino acids. V lost 3 bases to trimming and J lost 3 bases; unmatched junction nucleotides: 5. The CDR3 nucleotides read TGTGCCAGCTCACCGTTACAGGGGATCAATCAGCCCCAGCATTTT. The encoded protein is CASSPLQGINQPQHF.

The V call is TRBV13, the J call TRBJ1-1; a weak D match, TRBD1 (6 bases). CDR1 and CDR2 from the germline V gene are PRHDT and FYEKMQ (reference sequence). V was clipped by 5 bases and J by 3 bases, with 19 bases between them. This CDR3 is built from 16 residues. CDR3 in amino acids: CASSPSQGLPDTEAFF. DNA of the CDR3: TGTGCCAGCAGCCCGTCCCAGGGGCTTCCGGACACTGAAGCTTTCTTT.

The CDR3 here is CASSLASPDMGYTF. The CDR3 coding sequence is TGCGCCAGCAGCTTGGCTAGCCCCGATATGGGCTACACCTTC. V usage is TRBV5-1 and J usage is TRBJ1-2; D uncertain. The CDR3 contains 14 residues. Looked up from germline, CDR1 is SGHRS and CDR2 is YFSETQ. Trimming pared 0 bases from V and 8 bases from J, leaving 14 bases between.

In its sample, this clone was seen a few times. This rearrangement joins TRBV5-1 to TRBJ2-3; TRBD2 aligns across 7 bases. V lost 3 bases and J lost 1; bases outside the gene matches: 11. The CDR3 loop spans 17 amino acids. Germline values: CDR1 SGHRS, CDR2 YFSETQ. This CDR3 reads CASSWTAGGGRTDTQYF. The CDR3 bases are TGCGCCAGCAGCTGGACCGCTGGCGGGGGACGCACAGATACGCAGTATTTT.

The gene calls are TRBV12-3 or TRBV12-4 and TRBJ2-7; TRBD1 matches 7 bases. Trimming cost V 6 bases and J 5 bases; bases outside gene matches: 7. The CDR3 length is 13 residues. In nucleotides, the CDR3 is TGTGCCAGCAGCCGACAGGGTCACCACGAGCAGTACTTC. Encoded protein: CASSRQGHHEQYF.

The chain carries TRBV7-9 and TRBJ1-3; 8 nucleotides align to TRBD1. CDR1 is SEHNR, CDR2 FQNEAQ, per germline (reference sequence). V trimming: 2 bases; J trimming: 3 bases; junction bases outside the gene matches: 6. The CDR3 totals 16 residues. In nucleotides, the CDR3 is TGTGCCAGCAGCTTATCGGCAGGGGGCCGTGGAAACACCATATATTTT. Residues: CASSLSAGGRGNTIYF.

V usage is TRBV30 and J usage is TRBJ2-5; D unclear. Germline CDR1 and CDR2: GTSNPN and SVGIG (reference sequence). The germline V and J ends were trimmed by 3 bases and 10 bases, with 21 bases remaining between them. The CDR3 consists of 14 residues. The CDR3 here is CAWSSLQMTPIQYF. The CDR3 nucleotides are TGTGCCTGGAGCTCCCTACAAATGACACCTATCCAGTACTTC.

This chain joins TRBV4-1 and TRBJ2-6, with D tentatively TRBD2 (7 bases). The CDR3 covers 19 residues. Trimming removed 1 base at V and 0 bases at J, with 16 bases between. Germline loops: CDR1 MGHRA, CDR2 YSYEKL. The CDR3: CASSQGLGGRGSGANVLTF. DNA for the CDR3: TGCGCCAGCAGCCAAGGTCTCGGGGGGCGAGGCTCTGGGGCCAACGTCCTGACTTTC.

The genes are TRBV5-1 and TRBJ2-2; D unclear. Germline assignment: CDR1 SGHRS and CDR2 YFSETQ. This CDR3 region has 14 residues. With 1 base removed from V and 2 bases from J, the gap between germline ends came to 6 bases. The DNA for the CDR3 is TGCGCCAGCAGCTTGACCAGTAACACCGGGGAGCTGTTTTTT. It codes for CASSLTSNTGELFF.

The chain uses TRBV18 and TRBJ2-1, with 11 bases identical to TRBD2. The CDR3 covers 18 residues. V lost 3 bases, J lost 9 bases, and 16 bases stayed unmatched. CDR1 is KGHSH and CDR2 is LQKENI in the germline V gene. In DNA, the CDR3 is TGTGCCAGCTCACCGGAGGGGGCTAGCGGGAGGTATTGGAGTGAGCAGTTCTTC. Protein product: CASSPEGASGRYWSEQFF.

V and J are TRBV5-1 and TRBJ1-1; D may be TRBD1 (6 bases). Trimming took off 0 bases at V and 0 bases at J, with 9 bases between the two ends. CDR1 is SGHRS and CDR2 is YFSETQ in the germline V gene. CDR3 length equals 15 residues. The CDR3 coding sequence is TGCGCCAGCAGCTTGGATCACAGGGTGAACACTGAAGCTTTCTTT. This codes for CASSLDHRVNTEAFF.

The V call is TRBV2, the J call TRBJ2-1; 9 positions agree with TRBD1. This CDR3 contains 15 residues. V trimming: 4 bases; J trimming: 5 bases; junction bases outside the gene matches: 6. Germline V gene lookup returns CDR1 SNHLY and CDR2 FYNNEI. The DNA for the CDR3 is TGTGCCAGCAGTGGACCGGGACAGGGCCACAATGAGCAGTTCTTC. Its translation is CASSGPGQGHNEQFF.

This clone is a singleton in its sample. V and J are TRBV18 and TRBJ2-3, with 15 bases that match TRBD2. Germline trimming cut 3 bases from V and 5 bases from J; bases unmatched to any gene: 3. Per the germline V gene, CDR1 is KGHSH and CDR2 is LQKENI. The CDR3 consists of 16 residues. In DNA, the CDR3 is TGTGCCAGCTCACCTACGGGACTAGCGGGAGGAGATACGCAGTATTTT. Residues: CASSPTGLAGGDTQYF. The whole variable domain, remainder taken from reference TRBV18 and TRBJ2-3, is NAGVMQNPRHLVRRRGQEARLRCSPMKGHSHVYWYRQLPEEGLKFMVYLQKENIIDESGMPKERFSAEFPKEGPSILRIQQVVRGDSAAYFCASSPTGLAGGDTQYFGPGTRLTVL.

This rearrangement joins TRBV3-1 (or the pseudogene TRBV3-2) to TRBJ1-3; D may be TRBD1 (6 bases). This CDR3 has 16 amino acids. From germline, CDR1 is LGHDT and CDR2 YNNKEL (reference sequence). With 2 bases removed from V and 3 bases from J, the gap between germline ends came to 14 bases. CDR3 nucleotides: TGTGCCAGCAGCCAAAAGACAGGTACCTATGGAAACACCATATATTTT. This codes for CASSQKTGTYGNTIYF.

The V and J genes are TRBV20-1 and TRBJ2-1; 9 positions agree with TRBD2. The CDR3 consists of 14 residues. Trimming took 3 bases from V and 5 from J; bases not matched to a gene: 5. CDR1 is DFQATT, CDR2 SNEGSKA, per germline (reference sequence). In nucleotides, the CDR3 is TGCAGTGCTAGTTTAGCGGGAGTTGACAATGAGCAGTTCTTC. This gives the protein CSASLAGVDNEQFF.

The CDR3 DNA reads as TGTGCCAGTAGTTTACTAGCGGGAGGACCCATCTACGAGCAGTACTTC. It yields the protein CASSLLAGGPIYEQYF. The chain combines TRBV19 with TRBJ2-7, with 12 nucleotides matching TRBD2. V dropped 5 bases and J dropped 3; count of bases not matched to a gene: 8. From germline, CDR1 is LNHDA and CDR2 SQIVND (reference sequence). This CDR3 has 16 amino acids.

The gene calls are TRBV7-9 and TRBJ1-2; D possibly corresponds to TRBD1 (6 bases). Trimming took off 6 bases at V and 4 bases at J, with 15 bases between the two ends. CDR1 and CDR2 from the germline V gene are SEHNR and FQNEAQ (reference sequence). The CDR3 covers 14 residues. The DNA of the CDR3 is TGTGCCAGCAGTAGCGACAGGACCGTCTATGGCTACACCTTC. It yields the protein CASSSDRTVYGYTF. The variable domain in full, completed from reference TRBV7-9 and TRBJ1-2, reads DTGVSQNPRHKITKRGQNVTFRCDPISEHNRLYWYRQTLGQGPEFLTYFQNEAQLEKSRLLSDRFSAERPKGSFSTLEIQRTEQGDSAMYLCASSSDRTVYGYTFGSGTRLTVV.

The chain links TRBV2 to TRBJ2-1, with D possibly TRBD2 on 6 matching bases. Germline values: CDR1 SNHLY, CDR2 FYNNEI. There are 14 residues in the CDR3. V dropped 5 bases and J dropped 8 bases, with 16 bases sitting between them. The CDR3 DNA sequence: TGTGCCAGCAGTTCCCGACTAGTCGGGGATGAGCAGTTCTTC. Encoded protein: CASSSRLVGDEQFF.

This clone was recorded at least ten times. This rearrangement joins TRBV19 to TRBJ1-4; D possibly corresponds to TRBD1 (6 bases). Germline CDR1 LNHDA, CDR2 SQIVND (reference sequence). CDR3 length: 15 amino acids. With 6 bases removed from V and 8 bases from J, the gap between germline ends came to 19 bases. The CDR3 sequence is CASRPDRSSWEKLFF. CDR3 nucleotide sequence: TGTGCCAGTAGGCCTGACAGGTCGTCTTGGGAAAAACTGTTTTTT.

This chain uses TRBV5-8 with TRBJ2-7, with 10 bases fitting TRBD1. The CDR3 extends over 15 amino acids. CDR1 is SGHTS and CDR2 is YDEGEE in the germline V gene. J lost 3 bases, V lost 4 bases, and 7 bases had no gene match. The CDR3 coding sequence is TGTGCCAGCAGCGCTGGTGGACAGGGGGTCTACGAGCAGTACTTC. It codes for CASSAGGQGVYEQYF.

This rearrangement joins TRBV5-4 to TRBJ1-4, with D maybe TRBD1 (5 bases). Trimming pared 4 bases from V and 3 bases from J, leaving 13 bases between. The germline V gene encodes CDR1 SGHNT and CDR2 YYREEE (reference sequence). The CDR3 runs to 15 residues. DNA for the CDR3: TGTGCCAGCAGCACAGCAGGGAGGCCTAATGAAAAACTGTTTTTT. This gives the protein CASSTAGRPNEKLFF.